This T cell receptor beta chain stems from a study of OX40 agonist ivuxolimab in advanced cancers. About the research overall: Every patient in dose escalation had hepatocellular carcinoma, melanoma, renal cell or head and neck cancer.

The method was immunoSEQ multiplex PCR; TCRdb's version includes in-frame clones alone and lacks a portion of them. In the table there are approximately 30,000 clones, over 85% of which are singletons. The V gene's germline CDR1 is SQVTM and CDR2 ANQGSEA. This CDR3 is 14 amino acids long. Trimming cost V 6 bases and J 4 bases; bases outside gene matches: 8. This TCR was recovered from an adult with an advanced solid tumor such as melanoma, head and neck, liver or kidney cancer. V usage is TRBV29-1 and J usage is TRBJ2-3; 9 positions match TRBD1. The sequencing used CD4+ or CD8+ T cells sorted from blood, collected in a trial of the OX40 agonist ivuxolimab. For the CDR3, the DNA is TGCAGCGTCGGGGGACAGGGTAGGTCAGATACGCAGTATTTT. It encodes CSVGGQGRSDTQYF.